These 31 T cell receptor beta chains were all obtained from the same sample, sequenced in a study of T-cell memory formation after mild COVID-19. MiXCR, run by TCRdb on the 5' RACE reads, gives a single entry per CDR3 protein. Here the sample spans about 320,000 distinct CDR3 sequences, about 13% being singletons. Sequencing was done on a sample of PBMCs or a T cell subset sorted from them (not recorded which). All receptors derive from a man aged 18-30 years who had mild COVID-19 (a few samples of this study predate the infection). Cell type and time point are not known.

This clonotype occurred a few times. The J gene is TRBJ2-7, the V gene TRBV10-3, with 7 bases identical to TRBD1. CDR1 is ENHRY and CDR2 is SYGVKD in the germline V gene. Unmatched junction bases numbered 14, after V lost 9 bases and J lost 6 bases. This CDR3 region has 14 residues. DNA of the CDR3: TGTGCCATGGGCCCGAGGGGGCAAGATGGCGAGCAGTACTTC. It yields the protein CAMGPRGQDGEQYF.

At least ten counts were recorded for this clonotype. V gene TRBV9 combines with J gene TRBJ1-1, with D possibly TRBD1 on 5 matching bases. The CDR3 sequence is 15 residues long. Germline V gene data show CDR1 as SGDLS and CDR2 as YYNGEE. Trimming left V 0 bases short and J 1 base short, with 10 bases between. The CDR3 DNA reads as TGTGCCAGCAGCGTAGATTGGGGGGGGAACACTGAAGCTTTCTTT. Residues: CASSVDWGGNTEAFF.

V is TRBV5-1 and J is TRBJ1-1; D ambiguous. The CDR3 loop spans 14 amino acids. With 0 bases removed from V and 4 bases from J, the gap between germline ends came to 10 bases. From germline, CDR1 is SGHRS and CDR2 YFSETQ. CDR3 protein: CASSLGPASTEAFF. The CDR3 DNA reads TGCGCCAGCAGCTTGGGACCTGCGAGCACTGAAGCTTTCTTT.

Only a few counts were recorded for this clonotype. V usage is TRBV29-1 and J usage is TRBJ2-5, with D possibly TRBD1 on 5 matching bases. CDR3 length: 13 residues. Per germline, CDR1 SQVTM and CDR2 ANQGSEA. The V gene lost 3 bases and the J gene lost 1 base, with 9 bases spanning the gap. This CDR3 reads CSVEVRGQETQYF. In nucleotides, the CDR3 is TGCAGCGTTGAGGTTAGGGGCCAAGAGACCCAGTACTTC.

This clonotype was seen only a few times. This chain links TRBV11-2 with TRBJ2-1; 12 bases are a match to TRBD2. The CDR3 has 16 residues. V trimming: 1 base; J trimming: 10 bases; junction bases outside the gene matches: 8. The germline CDR1 and CDR2 sequences are SGHAT and FQNNGV. CDR3 region: CASSLVSRLAGGEQFF. In DNA form, the CDR3 reads TGTGCCAGCAGCTTAGTCAGTCGGCTAGCGGGGGGGGAGCAGTTCTTC.

This clonotype was detected once. V gene TRBV2 combines with J gene TRBJ2-7; D might be TRBD1 (5 bases). V gave up 3 bases and J gave up 0 bases, with 12 bases separating them. CDR1 is SNHLY and CDR2 is FYNNEI in the germline V gene. The CDR3 covers 15 residues. The CDR3 DNA is TGTGCCAGCAGTGAGCCAGGGCGTAGCTCCTACGAGCAGTACGTC. Translating it yields CASSEPGRSSYEQYV.

J is TRBJ1-3 and V is TRBV5-1; possibly TRBD1 for D (5 bases). CDR1 and CDR2 (germline): SGHRS, YFSETQ. The V and J ends lost 4 bases and 7 bases respectively, with 27 bases between them. This CDR3 has 18 amino acids. This CDR3 reads CASSPGAAALLRTNTIYF. The CDR3 bases are TGCGCCAGCAGCCCCGGGGCGGCAGCATTGCTTAGGACGAACACCATATATTTT.

This clonotype was detected only a few times. The V call is TRBV3-1, the J call TRBJ1-2; 10 bases match TRBD1. With V trimmed by 3 bases and J by 10 bases, 11 bases remained unmatched. Germline loops: CDR1 LGHDT, CDR2 YNNKEL (reference sequence). This CDR3 region has 15 residues. CDR3 region: CASSHAGTGVPFYTF. The CDR3, as DNA: TGTGCCAGCAGCCATGCCGGGACAGGGGTACCTTTCTACACCTTC.

The chain joins TRBV7-2 to TRBJ1-2; D might be TRBD1 (5 bases). The CDR3 is 14 amino acids. Per germline, CDR1 SGHTA and CDR2 FQGNSA. V was cut by 5 bases and J by 3 bases, with 13 bases left in between. The CDR3 sequence: CASSQRQSYYGYTF. The CDR3 DNA reads as TGTGCCAGCAGCCAACGACAGAGCTACTATGGCTACACCTTC.

V usage is TRBV5-6 and J usage is TRBJ1-2, with 8 positions matching TRBD1. Germline CDR1 and CDR2: SGHDT and YYEEEE. CDR3 length: 14 amino acids. V was clipped by 4 bases and J by 3 bases; unmatched bases: 5. The CDR3 here is CASSQRTGHYGYTF. CDR3 nucleotides: TGTGCCAGCAGCCAACGGACAGGGCACTATGGCTACACCTTC.

This clonotype was recorded many times. The chain joins TRBV4-2 to TRBJ2-5; 10 bases fit TRBD1. The germline V gene has CDR1 LGHNA and CDR2 YNFKEQ. After removal of 4 bases from V and 5 bases from J, the junction contained 4 bases not matched to a gene. The CDR3 has 14 residues. Here the CDR3 DNA reads TGTGCCAGCAGCCGGACAGGGGGTTTGGAGACCCAGTACTTC. Residues: CASSRTGGLETQYF.

DNA for the CDR3: TGTGCCAGCAGTTACTCGAAGGGGACAGGGGGAATCGAGCAGTACTTC. As protein: CASSYSKGTGGIEQYF. The chain has TRBV6-5 and TRBJ2-7; 11 nucleotides align to TRBD1. Germline lookup yields CDR1 MNHEY and CDR2 SVGAGI. The junction had 7 bases not matched to a gene; V was cut back by 0 bases and J by 6 bases. This CDR3 has 16 residues.

The V and J genes are TRBV15 and TRBJ2-2, with 8 bases identical to TRBD1. CDR1 and CDR2 (germline): LNHNV, YYDKDF (reference sequence). The CDR3 loop spans 16 amino acids. With 5 bases clipped from V and 4 bases from J, the junction kept 9 bases outside the gene matches. The CDR3 is CATSRSRTGSTGELFF. The CDR3, as DNA: TGTGCCACCAGCCGCTCAAGGACAGGGAGCACCGGGGAGCTGTTTTTT.

V and J are TRBV29-1 and TRBJ2-3; D uncertain. With 4 bases removed from V and 2 bases from J, the gap between germline ends came to 10 bases. Per the germline V gene, CDR1 is SQVTM and CDR2 is ANQGSEA. The CDR3 is 13 amino acids. This chain's CDR3 is CSVGDTFTDTQYF. The CDR3 DNA follows: TGCAGCGTTGGAGACACTTTCACAGATACGCAGTATTTT.

This clonotype was recorded a few times. V usage is TRBV6-1 and J usage is TRBJ1-3, with D possibly TRBD1 on 5 matching bases. In germline, CDR1 is MNHNS, CDR2 SASEGT. V gave up 8 bases and J gave up 0 bases, with 11 bases separating them. This CDR3 comprises 14 residues. CDR3 amino acids: CASGDAISGNTIYF. Here the CDR3 DNA reads TGTGCCAGCGGGGACGCAATCTCTGGAAACACCATATATTTT.

This clonotype appeared a few times. The rearrangement uses TRBV24-1 and TRBJ2-1; 9 nucleotides align to TRBD1. The length of the CDR3 is 16 residues. V lost 2 bases and J lost 5; bases outside the gene matches: 6. Germline assignment: CDR1 KGHDR and CDR2 SFDVKD. CDR3 in amino acids: CATSDSGTGIHNEQFF. The CDR3 DNA is TGTGCCACCAGTGATTCCGGGACAGGGATTCACAATGAGCAGTTCTTC.

Ten or more counts support this clonotype. The chain combines TRBV13 with TRBJ1-3; D not certain. V lost 2 bases and J lost 0, with 17 bases in between. The CDR3 length is 18 residues. In germline, CDR1 is PRHDT, CDR2 FYEKMQ (reference sequence). DNA for the CDR3: TGTGCCAGCAGCTTATTTCCGGTCGCGGGATTCTCTGGAAACACCATATATTTT. Translation: CASSLFPVAGFSGNTIYF.

This clonotype occurred a few times. This rearrangement joins TRBV12-3 or TRBV12-4 to TRBJ1-4, with D uncertain. V lost 6 bases, J lost 8 bases, and 13 bases lay in between. The CDR3 has 13 amino acids. The CDR3 bases are TGTGCCAGCAGCCTGGTCTCGCAGGAAAAACTGTTTTTT. Translated: CASSLVSQEKLFF.

This clonotype was observed a handful of times. This chain joins TRBV7-2 and TRBJ2-3; unclear D gene. V was trimmed by 6 bases and J by 3 bases, leaving 13 bases between them. This CDR3 spans 14 amino acids. The germline V gene encodes CDR1 SGHTA and CDR2 FQGNSA. DNA of the CDR3: TGTGCCAGCAGTGCGACACTGGCGACAGATACGCAGTATTTT. Protein: CASSATLATDTQYF.

This clonotype was seen a few times. J is TRBJ2-5 and V is TRBV11-2, with 7 bases matching TRBD1. The CDR3 is 15 residues long. J gave up 4 bases and V 4 bases, and 9 bases lay outside the gene matches. Germline CDR1 and CDR2: SGHAT and FQNNGV. The CDR3 nucleotides are TGTGCCAGCAGCTCCCTCGAGACAGGGCGAGAGACCCAGTACTTC. Protein product: CASSSLETGRETQYF.

This clonotype came up many times. J is TRBJ2-1 and V is TRBV5-1; 13 bases align to TRBD2. Germline-derived CDR1 and CDR2 are SGHRS and YFSETQ. This CDR3 is 15 amino acids long. J was trimmed by 7 bases and V by 5 bases; bases with no gene match: 6. CDR3 coding DNA: TGCGCCAGCAGATTCCCGGGACTAGCGGGGAATGAGCAGTTCTTC. It specifies CASRFPGLAGNEQFF.

This clonotype was detected a few times. The chain links TRBV7-2 to TRBJ2-5; D is uncertain. V was shortened by 2 bases and J by 5 bases, with 6 bases between the two germline ends. There are 12 residues in the CDR3. Germline-derived CDR1 and CDR2 are SGHTA and FQGNSA. The CDR3 DNA sequence: TGTGCCAGCAGCTTAAATGCCGAGACCCAGTACTTC. Translated: CASSLNAETQYF.

The V and J genes are TRBV9 and TRBJ1-1, with D perhaps matching TRBD1 (5 bases). Deletions cut 3 bases from V and 1 base from J, with 7 bases between. The CDR3 consists of 13 residues. From germline, CDR1 is SGDLS and CDR2 YYNGEE. CDR3 loop: CASSAGTNTEAFF. DNA for the CDR3: TGTGCCAGCAGCGCTGGGACGAACACTGAAGCTTTCTTT.

This clonotype was observed a handful of times. The CDR3 here is CASSLAGTITDTQYF. CDR3 nucleotide sequence: TGCGCCAGCAGCTTGGCGGGGACCATCACAGATACGCAGTATTTT. This sequence joins TRBV5-1 and TRBJ2-3; D may correspond to TRBD1 or TRBD2 (5 bases each). Trimming shortened V by 0 bases and J by 2 bases, and 10 bases separated the two germline ends. The CDR3 sequence is 15 residues long. Germline lookup yields CDR1 SGHRS and CDR2 YFSETQ.

The chain has TRBV28 and TRBJ2-5, with 7 nucleotides matching TRBD2. CDR3 size: 12 residues. Trimming cost V 8 bases and J 7 bases; bases outside gene matches: 7. From germline, CDR1 is MDHEN and CDR2 SYDVKM. CDR3 DNA sequence: TGTGCCAGCGCTAGCGGCGGGGGGACCCAGTACTTC. This sequence encodes CASASGGGTQYF.

The rearrangement joins TRBV12-3 or TRBV12-4 to TRBJ2-1; D is ambiguous. The length of the CDR3 is 15 residues. Trimming shortened V by 6 bases and J by 5 bases, and 17 bases separated the two germline ends. This CDR3 reads CASRFRVGVDNEQFF. Written as DNA, the CDR3 is TGTGCCAGCAGATTTAGAGTTGGAGTAGACAATGAGCAGTTCTTC.

This clonotype was seen more than once but under ten times. The chain uses TRBV4-2 and TRBJ2-6, with D perhaps matching TRBD1 (5 bases). Germline values: CDR1 LGHNA, CDR2 YNFKEQ. This CDR3 spans 16 amino acids. V was shortened by 0 bases and J by 0 bases, with 6 bases between the two germline ends. The CDR3 is CASSQDQGSGANVLTF. As DNA, the CDR3 is TGTGCCAGCAGCCAAGATCAGGGCTCTGGGGCCAACGTCCTGACTTTC.

This clonotype was recorded at least ten times. This chain uses TRBV7-2 with TRBJ2-3; no reliable D call. There are 16 residues in the CDR3. V gave up 5 bases and J gave up 1 base, with 16 bases separating them. Germline V gene sequence: CDR1 SGHTA, CDR2 FQGNSA. The DNA of the CDR3 is TGTGCCAGCAGCCCGTTGAATGTGGTGGGCACAGATACGCAGTATTTT. Encoded protein: CASSPLNVVGTDTQYF.

Only a few counts were recorded for this clonotype. This rearrangement joins TRBV20-1 to TRBJ2-3; 7 bases are shared with TRBD2. CDR1 and CDR2 from the germline V gene are DFQATT and SNEGSKA (reference sequence). V trimming: 3 bases; J trimming: 0 bases; junction bases outside the gene matches: 9. The CDR3 is 16 residues long. The DNA of the CDR3 is TGCAGTGCTAGGGTGGTGGGGGGGACTAGCACAGATACGCAGTATTTT. This encodes CSARVVGGTSTDTQYF.

This clonotype was found many times. The chain is built from TRBV5-5 and TRBJ1-6; possible D gene TRBD1, 5 bases. Trimming stripped 4 bases from V and 8 bases from J, with 13 bases between. This CDR3 comprises 14 residues. Germline CDR1 and CDR2: SGHKS and YYEKEE (reference sequence). In nucleotides, the CDR3 is TGTGCCAGCAGCCCCGGGACCTGGGATTCACCCCTCCACTTT. Translating it yields CASSPGTWDSPLHF.

A few counts support this clonotype. The rearrangement uses TRBV6-2 or TRBV6-3 and TRBJ2-1, with 9 positions matching TRBD2. CDR1 MNHEY and CDR2 SVGEGT come from the germline V gene. V trimming: 2 bases; J trimming: 10 bases; junction bases outside the gene matches: 12. The CDR3 extends over 16 amino acids. The CDR3 nucleotides read TGTGCCAGCAGTTACAGGGCGGGGGGGCCGCTCGGGGAGCAGTTCTTC. Residues: CASSYRAGGPLGEQFF.